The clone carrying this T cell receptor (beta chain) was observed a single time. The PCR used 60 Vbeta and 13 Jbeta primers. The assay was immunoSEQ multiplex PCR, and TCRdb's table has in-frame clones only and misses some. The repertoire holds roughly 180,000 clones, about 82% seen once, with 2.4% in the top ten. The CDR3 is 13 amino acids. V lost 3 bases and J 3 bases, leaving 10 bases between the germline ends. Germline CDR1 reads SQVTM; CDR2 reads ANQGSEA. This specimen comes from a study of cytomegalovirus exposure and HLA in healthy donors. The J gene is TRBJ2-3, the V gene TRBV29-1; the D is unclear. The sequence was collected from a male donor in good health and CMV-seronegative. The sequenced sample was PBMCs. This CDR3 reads CSVEGRLTDTQYF. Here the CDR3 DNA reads TGCAGCGTTGAGGGCAGGTTGACAGATACGCAGTATTTT.